This is a list of T cell receptor beta chains from one sample in a study of T cell responses to AZD1222 COVID-19 vaccine. Using immunoSEQ multiplex PCR, the repertoire was profiled, and TCRdb retains in-frame clones only, with some absent. Altogether about 180,000 clones are present, approximately 92% being singletons, with the ten largest covering about 1%. The source was peripheral blood, collected 28 days after the second dose of the MenACWY control vaccine. Every receptor here comes from an adult who received the MenACWY meningococcal vaccine as a control. Each CDR3 is given with its conserved first and last residue. D genes are given only for firm matches. Some rows mark clone size as missing; the rest say once, few, many or name a class of expanded clone.

>TRBV6-6|TRBJ2-1|NA|NA
TGTGCCAGCACCTATCAAAACAATGAGCAGTTCTTC
CASTYQNNEQFF
>TRBV12-3/TRBV12-4|TRBJ1-2|TRBD1|NA
TGTGCCAGCAGTCCGGGACAGGTCGGCTACACCTTC
CASSPGQVGYTF
>TRBV24-1|TRBJ1-5|NA|NA
TGTGCCACCAGTGATCCGCAAAGTGGGGCTGAGCCCCAGCATTTT
CATSDPQSGAEPQHF
>TRBV7-6|TRBJ1-6|NA|NA
TGTGCCAGCAGCACGACGGCTAACGGGGGGTCACCCCTCCACTTT
CASSTTANGGSPLHF
>TRBV2|TRBJ2-2|TRBD2|NA
TGTGCCAGCAGGGGAGGGTCCGCCGGGGAGCTGTTTTTT
CASRGGSAGELFF
>TRBV28|TRBJ1-2|TRBD1|NA
TGTGCCGTCAGGGGGGGTGGTGGCTACACCTTC
CAVRGGGGYTF
>TRBV28|TRBJ1-4|NA|NA
TGTGCCAGCAGTTCACCTCTTGCAACTAATGAAAAACTGTTTTTT
CASSSPLATNEKLFF
>TRBV10-1|TRBJ2-7|TRBD2|NA
TGCGCCAGCACCCCCGGGACTAGCGGGGCCTACGAGCAGTACTTC
CASTPGTSGAYEQYF
>TRBV28|TRBJ2-7|TRBD1|NA
TGTGCCAGGGACCGGGACAGGTCCCACTACGAGCAGTACTTC
CARDRDRSHYEQYF
>TRBV18|TRBJ2-5|NA|NA
TGTGCCAGCTCACCAGGGCAGGAAGAGACCCAGTACTTC
CASSPGQEETQYF
>TRBV15|TRBJ1-6|NA|NA
TGTGCCACCAGCAGAGATGGACTGTGGTATTCACCCCTCCACTTT
CATSRDGLWYSPLHF
>TRBV5-4|TRBJ1-5|NA|NA
TGTGCCAGCAGCTCAGACCGCGTCGGGGCCCAGCATTTT
CASSSDRVGAQHF
>TRBV19|TRBJ1-5|NA|NA
TGTGCCAGTAGTTTAACACAGGTCAATCAGCCCCAGCATTTT
CASSLTQVNQPQHF
>TRBV10-3|TRBJ1-6|TRBD1|NA
TGTGCCATCAGTATTAGGACAGGGGGATCACCCCTCCACTTT
CAISIRTGGSPLHF
>TRBV2|TRBJ2-3|NA|NA
TGTGCCAGCAGTGAAATGGGAGCTAGCACAGATACGCAGTATTTT
CASSEMGASTDTQYF
>TRBV29-1|TRBJ1-2|NA|NA
TGCAGCGGTTTCTCAACCAACCGAAGGGGTGGCTACACCTTC
CSGFSTNRRGGYTF
>TRBV21-1|TRBJ1-5|NA|NA
TGTGCCAGCAGCATTAAGGGACAGTTTAGCAATCAGCCCCAGCATTTT
CASSIKGQFSNQPQHF
>TRBV7-2|TRBJ2-3|TRBD2|NA
TGTGCCAGCAGCTTTCTAGCGGGGGACGTGGATACGCAGTATTTT
CASSFLAGDVDTQYF
>TRBV5-6|TRBJ1-5|NA|NA
TGTGCCAGCAGCTTGTCGGGTTCCTGGCCCCAGCATTTT
CASSLSGSWPQHF
>TRBV18|TRBJ2-1|NA|NA
TGTGCCAGCTCGCGTAACCCTAGGGGATTTGAGCAGTTCTTC
CASSRNPRGFEQFF
>TRBV4-1|TRBJ1-5|NA|NA
TGCGCCAGCAGCCACACAGAGTATAGCAATCAGCCCCAGCATTTT
CASSHTEYSNQPQHF
>TRBV28|TRBJ2-5|NA|few
TGTGCCAGCAGTAAGAGGGGCCGGGAGACCCAGTACTTC
CASSKRGRETQYF
>TRBV10-3|TRBJ1-5|NA|NA
TGTGCCGTCCAGGACGGGTATAGCAATCAGCCCCAGCATTTT
CAVQDGYSNQPQHF
>TRBV18|TRBJ1-1|NA|NA
TGTGCCAGCTCCACGGAACTCGCTGAAGCTTTCTTT
CASSTELAEAFF
>TRBV9|TRBJ2-5|TRBD1|NA
TGTGCCAGCAGCGTATACAGGGGTGGAGAGACCCAGTACTTC
CASSVYRGGETQYF
>TRBV6-5|TRBJ1-3|NA|NA
TGTGCCAGCAGAGTTGACCGGAGCTCTGGAAACACCATATATTTT
CASRVDRSSGNTIYF
>TRBV11-2|TRBJ1-1|NA|once
TGTGCCAGCAGCCTGTCCAGGGGCAGGGGCACTGAAGCTTTCTTT
CASSLSRGRGTEAFF
>TRBV5-1|TRBJ2-7|TRBD2|NA
TGCGCCAGCAGCTCTTCTCTAGCGGGGTTTGGGGAGCAGTACTTC
CASSSSLAGFGEQYF
>TRBV24-1|TRBJ2-1|TRBD1|NA
TGTGCCACCAGTGATCCTCGACAGGGATCGGAGGAGCAGTTCTTC
CATSDPRQGSEEQFF
>TRBV21-1|TRBJ1-2|NA|NA
TGTGCCAGCAGCGCCCGGAGGGACAGGGGGCGCCGACGCTGTGGCTACACCTTC
CASSARRDRGRRRCGYTF
>TRBV3-1/TRBV3-2|TRBJ2-3|TRBD2|NA
TGTGCCAGCAAAGGACTAGCGGTATCAGATACGCAGTATTTT
CASKGLAVSDTQYF
>TRBV28|TRBJ2-1|NA|NA
TGTGCCAGCACCCGCGGACTACCCGCAAGCCGGAGGTTCTTC
CASTRGLPASRRFF
>TRBV3-1/TRBV3-2|TRBJ1-2|NA|NA
TGTGCCAGCAGCCAACCGGGACACTATGGCTACACCTTC
CASSQPGHYGYTF
>TRBV18|TRBJ1-5|TRBD1|NA
TGTGCCAGCTCCCCACCGGGACAGACGAACAATCAGCCCCAGCATTTT
CASSPPGQTNNQPQHF
>TRBV19|TRBJ1-2|TRBD1|few
TGTGCCAGTAGTATGGGGACAGGGGTCGGCTACACCTTC
CASSMGTGVGYTF
>TRBV7-9|TRBJ2-3|NA|once
TGTGCCAGCAGCTTAGAGGGTTCGGGTACGCAGTATTTT
CASSLEGSGTQYF
>TRBV25-1|TRBJ2-7|TRBD1|NA
TGTGCCAGCAGTGATCGAGGACAGGGGGCTTACGAGCAGTACTTC
CASSDRGQGAYEQYF
>TRBV6-1|TRBJ2-3|TRBD1|NA
TGTGCCAGCAGTGGCCGGGACAGGGATTTCACAGATACGCAGTATTTT
CASSGRDRDFTDTQYF
>TRBV6-6|TRBJ1-2|NA|NA
TGTGCCAGCAGCCCCGGGACGAACTATGGCTACACCTTC
CASSPGTNYGYTF
>TRBV11-3|TRBJ1-1|NA|NA
TGTGCCAGCAGCTTAAGCGGCCTGAACACTGAAGCTTTCTTT
CASSLSGLNTEAFF
>TRBV5-4|TRBJ1-1|NA|NA
TGTGCCAGCAGCATGAAGGGGGTGAACACTGAAGCTTTCTTT
CASSMKGVNTEAFF
>TRBV30|TRBJ1-6|NA|NA
TGTGCCTGGACAACCGCCGGGACGGCGGTCTATAATTCACCCCTCCACTTT
CAWTTAGTAVYNSPLHF
>TRBV6-5|TRBJ1-3|NA|once
TGTGCCAGCAGCATTGGGACCGGGAGGCGAAACACCATATATTTT
CASSIGTGRRNTIYF
>TRBV5-1|TRBJ1-3|NA|NA
TGCGCCAGCAGCTTAGACACTAGAAACACCATATATTTT
CASSLDTRNTIYF